The T cell receptor (beta chain) under discussion was sequenced for a study of shared clonotypes between healthy human individuals (dated by TCRdb to about 2020). Turning to the overall study: A few men and a couple of women, aged 18 to 49 years, made up the cohort. For each donor, three plates each were used for CD4 naive and CD4 memory, two plates were used for CD8 naive, and one plate was used for CD8 memory. To estimate repertoire size and how much clonotypes are shared between individuals, the study performed deep sequencing of blood TCR repertoires from a few healthy adults. To increase sequencing depth and limit assay-specific biases, different laboratories used diverse techniques to prepare libraries and sequence TCR repertoires. Between about 0.85 and 10 billion PBMCs per donor were obtained by leukapheresis.

Using the deep immunoSEQ assay, TCR CDR3 regions were amplified from genomic DNA by multiplex PCR. Genomic DNA extracted from each cell subset was distributed evenly over all wells of several immunoSEQ 96-well plates, and each plate served as one replicate. Each replicate PCR for sorted subsets received roughly 200 ng genomic DNA, equal to about 30,000 T cell genomes. The purified libraries were quantified using a Qubit 3.0 fluorometer, sized with a Bioanalyzer 2100, and then quantified again using the KAPA Library Quantification kit. A separate single-read 150-cycle Illumina NextSeq 550 flow cell was used to sequence each immunoSEQ 96-well plate. The published analysis was carried out like this. The immunoSEQ output contained only junctional sequences without quality scores, so filtering could not match that applied to full-length reads. Sequences were annotated with PyIR, a Python wrapper for IgBLAST v1.9, and V/J genes and CDR3 were assigned using IMGT germline references. Reads were filtered out if the reads had weak V/J assignments (E-value above 1e-6), no CDR3, stop codons, out-of-frame junctions, or ambiguous translated residues. V3J clonotypes were defined as sequences sharing the same inferred V gene, J gene, and CDR3 amino acid sequence. Percentage overlap between repertoires was calculated by dividing the number of shared unique clonotypes by the size of the smaller repertoire. Three approaches were used to assess repertoire richness: RTK rarefaction, the Chao1 estimator, and Recon v2.1 estimates of unobserved clonotypes. OLGA was used to compute generation probabilities for all TCRbeta clonotypes that the gDNA method yielded from a handful of donors. Sourced from immuneACCESS, this table was stored by TCRdb with only in-frame sequences that have V and J called. A share of the clones is absent; for the studies checked, an unresolved V gene accounts for under half, and the remainder has no known explanation. D and trimming were read from the DNA, whereas the V and J calls and clone size are those reported in that table. The sample table records roughly 1,100,000 clones; under 80% of these occur just once. Jointly, the top ten make up 1.5% of the sample.

The donors were healthy, HIV-negative adults with no recently reported acute infections or vaccinations. Only Caucasian adults living in Nashville, Tennessee, USA were represented among the donors. CD4+ T cells were enriched by magnetic negative selection, after which naive cells were positively selected on CD45RA and the negative fraction was taken as the memory subset. Blood was obtained by leukapheresis, after which PBMCs were separated by Ficoll-Histopaque density gradient centrifugation and cryopreserved in liquid nitrogen vapor phase. Analytical flow cytometry was used to check the purity and quantity of every magnetically sorted T cell population. From each sorted fraction, genomic DNA was isolated and quantified by UV absorbance on a Nanodrop 2000c. In regard to this clone: The clone's antigen remains unknown. No much larger clonotype is one base removed from it; base qualities were not supplied.

The CDR3 holds 13 amino acids from the cysteine to the phenylalanine. The entry retains the CDR3 DNA only, 39 bases that are in frame from base 1. CDR1 and CDR2 (SQVTM, ANQGSEA) derive from the germline V gene. Trimming takes 7 bases from V and 4 bases from J, and the germline ends sit 13 bases apart. The paper's findings and limits, for the study overall: Incomplete sequencing was indicated by rarefaction of sorted-subset datasets, despite the large sequencing depth. Naive subsets generally had larger estimated clonotype richness than memory subsets did. Clonotypes shared by all four sorted-subset donors showed higher generation probabilities than non-shared clonotypes. Based on pairwise subsampling, the degree of clonotype sharing among donors was expected to be affected by sequencing depth. When a few donors were compared, the shared fraction of clonotypes was around 5.1% for naive CD4, over 3% for naive CD8, roughly 2.3% for memory CD4, and 0.35% to 0.4% for memory CD8. Because the study included a small number of donors, the genetic and exposure-history diversity represented was limited. Only blood was sampled, and tissue TCR repertoires likely differ from those in blood.

This TCR was sampled from a man aged 18 to 30 in good health. The V and J genes are TRBV29-1 and TRBJ2-2; TRBD1 is a possible D gene, resting on 6 matching bases. Sequencing was carried out using memory CD4+ T cells sorted from blood. In light of the paper, this sample's cell subset or site label describes: CD45RA-negative fraction. The CDR3 protein: CSAGRQVTGELFF. The DNA reads as follows: TGCAGCGCGGGGAGACAGGTCACCGGGGAGCTGTTTTTT.